The present T cell receptor (beta chain) was sequenced within a study of blood T cell repertoires in COVID-19. Study as a whole: Specimens from acute and convalescent COVID-19 originated in the United States, Italy and Spain. T cells, B-cell-depleted T cells, or PBMCs provided the cDNA or gDNA that served as material.

Sequencing was performed with immunoSEQ multiplex PCR; in TCRdb, only in-frame clones are kept and a portion is missing. The sample lists about 130,000 clones; approximately 80% were seen once. The germline V gene has CDR1 MNHNS and CDR2 SASEGT. J was trimmed by 6 bases and V by 3 bases; bases with no gene match: 8. This CDR3 has 15 residues. The sequence derives from a woman aged 55-75 years with active or convalescent COVID-19. The sequencing input was peripheral blood. The chain joins TRBV6-1 to TRBJ2-7, with TRBD1 identical over 10 bases. The CDR3 DNA reads TGTGCCAGCAGTGAGGTGTTAGGGACAGGGGTCGAGCAGTACTTC. It translates to CASSEVLGTGVEQYF.